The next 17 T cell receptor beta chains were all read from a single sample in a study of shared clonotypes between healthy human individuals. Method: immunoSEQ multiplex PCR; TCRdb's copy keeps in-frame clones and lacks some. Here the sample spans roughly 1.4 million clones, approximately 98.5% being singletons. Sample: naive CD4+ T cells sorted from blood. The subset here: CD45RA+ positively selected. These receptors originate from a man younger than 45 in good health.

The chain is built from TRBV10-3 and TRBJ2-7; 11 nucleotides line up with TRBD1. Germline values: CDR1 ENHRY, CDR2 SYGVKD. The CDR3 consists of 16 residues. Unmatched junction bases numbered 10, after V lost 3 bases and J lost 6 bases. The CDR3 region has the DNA TGTGCCATCAGTGAACGGACAGGGGGCGCAAGCAGCGAGCAGTACTTC. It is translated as CAISERTGGASSEQYF.

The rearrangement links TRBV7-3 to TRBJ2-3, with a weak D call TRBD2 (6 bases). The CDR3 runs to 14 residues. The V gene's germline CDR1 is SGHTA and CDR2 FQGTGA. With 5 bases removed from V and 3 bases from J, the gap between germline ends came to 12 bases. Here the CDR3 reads CASSPGGITDTQYF. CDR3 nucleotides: TGTGCCAGCAGCCCTGGGGGGATAACAGATACGCAGTATTTT.

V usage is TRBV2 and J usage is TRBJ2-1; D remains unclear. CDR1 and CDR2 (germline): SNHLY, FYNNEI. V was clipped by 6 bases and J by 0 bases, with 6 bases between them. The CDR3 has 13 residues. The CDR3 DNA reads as TGTGCCAGCAGGTTAAACTCCTACAATGAGCAGTTCTTC. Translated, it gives CASRLNSYNEQFF.

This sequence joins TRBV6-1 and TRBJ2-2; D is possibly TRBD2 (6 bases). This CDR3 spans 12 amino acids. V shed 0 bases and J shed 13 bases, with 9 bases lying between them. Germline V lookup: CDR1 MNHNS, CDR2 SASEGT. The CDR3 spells CASSEAGGMLFF. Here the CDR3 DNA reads TGTGCCAGCAGTGAAGCTGGCGGGATGCTGTTTTTT.

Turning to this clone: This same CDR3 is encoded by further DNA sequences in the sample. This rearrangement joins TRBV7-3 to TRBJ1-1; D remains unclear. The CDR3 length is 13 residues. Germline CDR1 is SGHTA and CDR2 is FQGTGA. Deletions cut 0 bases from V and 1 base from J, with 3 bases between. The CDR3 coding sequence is TGTGCCAGCAGCTTAACAGGGAACACTGAAGCTTTCTTT. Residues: CASSLTGNTEAFF.

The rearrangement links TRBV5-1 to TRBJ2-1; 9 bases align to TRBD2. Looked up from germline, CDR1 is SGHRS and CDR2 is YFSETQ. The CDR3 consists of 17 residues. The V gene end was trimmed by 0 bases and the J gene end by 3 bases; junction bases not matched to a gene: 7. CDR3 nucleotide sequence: TGCGCCAGCAGCTTGGATCCGACTAGCGGCGACTACAATGAGCAGTTCTTC. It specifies CASSLDPTSGDYNEQFF.

In nucleotides, the CDR3 is TGTGCCAGTAGCAAATCTCAACTAGCGGGAGGGCGAAACAATGAGCAGTTCTTC. Its protein is CASSKSQLAGGRNNEQFF. The rearrangement links TRBV19 to TRBJ2-1; TRBD2 matches 13 bases. With V trimmed by 6 bases and J by 5 bases, 13 bases remained unmatched. This CDR3 contains 18 residues. Per the germline V gene, CDR1 is LNHDA and CDR2 is SQIVND (reference sequence).

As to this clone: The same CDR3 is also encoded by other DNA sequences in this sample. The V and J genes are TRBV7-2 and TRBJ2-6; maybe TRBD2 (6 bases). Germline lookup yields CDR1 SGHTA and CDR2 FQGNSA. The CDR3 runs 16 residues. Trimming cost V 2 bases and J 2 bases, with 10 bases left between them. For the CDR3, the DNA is TGTGCCAGCAGCTTAAGGGGAGGACCTGGGGCCAACGTCCTGACTTTC. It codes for CASSLRGGPGANVLTF.

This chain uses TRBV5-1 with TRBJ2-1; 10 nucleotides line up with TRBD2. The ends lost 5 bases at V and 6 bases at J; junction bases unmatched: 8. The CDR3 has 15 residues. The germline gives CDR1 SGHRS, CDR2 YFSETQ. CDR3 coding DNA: TGCGCCAGCAGTCCAATAGCGGGAGGTGTCAATGAGCAGTTCTTC. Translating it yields CASSPIAGGVNEQFF.

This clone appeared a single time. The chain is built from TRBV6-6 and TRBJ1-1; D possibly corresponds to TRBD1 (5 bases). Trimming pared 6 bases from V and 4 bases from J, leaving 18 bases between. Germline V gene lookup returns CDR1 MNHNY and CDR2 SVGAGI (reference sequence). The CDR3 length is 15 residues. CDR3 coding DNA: TGTGCCAGCAGCCAGACCGGGCTAAGGGGCACTGAAGCTTTCTTT. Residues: CASSQTGLRGTEAFF.

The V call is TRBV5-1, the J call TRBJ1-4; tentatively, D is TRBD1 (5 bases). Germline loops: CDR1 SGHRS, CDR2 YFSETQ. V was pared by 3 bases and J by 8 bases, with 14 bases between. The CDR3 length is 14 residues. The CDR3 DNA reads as TGCGCCAGCAGCTCGGGGGAACAAGGGGAAAAACTGTTTTTT. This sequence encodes CASSSGEQGEKLFF.

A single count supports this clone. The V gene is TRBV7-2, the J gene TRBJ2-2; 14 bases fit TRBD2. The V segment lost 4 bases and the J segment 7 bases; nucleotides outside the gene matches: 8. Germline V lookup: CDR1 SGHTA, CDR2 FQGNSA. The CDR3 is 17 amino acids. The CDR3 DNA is TGTGCCAGCAGCTCCACCGGGACTAGCGGGAGATACGGGGAGCTGTTTTTT. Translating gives CASSSTGTSGRYGELFF.

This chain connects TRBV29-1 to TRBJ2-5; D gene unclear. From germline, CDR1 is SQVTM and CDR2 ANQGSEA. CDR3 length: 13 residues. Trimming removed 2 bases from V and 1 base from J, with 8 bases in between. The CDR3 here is CSVEQVIQETQYF. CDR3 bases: TGCAGCGTTGAACAGGTCATCCAAGAGACCCAGTACTTC. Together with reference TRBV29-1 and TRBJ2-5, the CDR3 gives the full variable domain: SAVISQKPSRDICQRGTSLTIQCQVDSQVTMMFWYRQQPGQSLTLIATANQGSEATYESGFVIDKFPISRPNLTFSTLTVSNMSPEDSSIYLCSVEQVIQETQYFGPGTRLLVL.

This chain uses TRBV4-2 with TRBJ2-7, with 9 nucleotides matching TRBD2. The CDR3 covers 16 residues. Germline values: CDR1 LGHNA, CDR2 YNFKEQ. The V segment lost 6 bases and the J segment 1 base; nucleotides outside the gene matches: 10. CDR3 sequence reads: CASRPIGAGGSYEQYF. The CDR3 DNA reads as TGTGCCAGCAGACCAATAGGGGCGGGAGGGTCCTACGAGCAGTACTTC.

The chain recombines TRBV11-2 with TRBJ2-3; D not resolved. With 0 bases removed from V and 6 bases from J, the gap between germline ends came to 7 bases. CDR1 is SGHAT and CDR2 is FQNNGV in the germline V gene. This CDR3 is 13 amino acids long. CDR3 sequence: CASSLDLLDTQYF. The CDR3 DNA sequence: TGTGCCAGCAGCTTAGATCTTTTGGATACGCAGTATTTT.

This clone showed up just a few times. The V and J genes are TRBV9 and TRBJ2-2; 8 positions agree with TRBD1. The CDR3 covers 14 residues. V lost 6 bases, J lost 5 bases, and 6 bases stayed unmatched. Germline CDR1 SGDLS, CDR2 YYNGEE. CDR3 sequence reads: CASTQQGGTGELFF. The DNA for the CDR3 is TGTGCCAGCACCCAACAGGGGGGAACCGGGGAGCTGTTTTTT.

The DNA of the CDR3 is TGTGCCAGCTCTCGGGCCTACAATGAGCAGTTCTTC. Translated: CASSRAYNEQFF. The chain has TRBV2 and TRBJ2-1; no firm D call. V was trimmed by 8 bases and J by 2 bases, leaving 7 bases between them. There are 12 residues in the CDR3. Germline CDR1 and CDR2: SNHLY and FYNNEI. The entire variable domain, with the rest obtained from reference TRBV2 and TRBJ2-1, is as follows: EPEVTQTPSHQVTQMGQEVILRCVPISNHLYFYWYRQILGQKVEFLVSFYNNEISEKSEIFDDQFSVERPDGSNFTLKIRSTKLEDSAMYFCASSRAYNEQFFGPGTRLTVL.